Following are 9 T cell receptor beta chains from one sample sequenced in a study of T cell responses to AZD1222 COVID-19 vaccine. Here immunoSEQ multiplex PCR was the method, and the copy in TCRdb shows in-frame clones only, minus some. The sample contains 44,000 or so clones, roughly 75% of which appear only once. Sequences were derived from peripheral blood, sampled 28 days after the second dose of the MenACWY control vaccine. The receptor source for this set is an adult who received the MenACWY meningococcal vaccine as a control.

The rearrangement links TRBV5-6 to TRBJ1-5; D possibly corresponds to TRBD1 (5 bases). Trimming cost V 4 bases and J 3 bases, with 11 bases left between them. The V gene's germline CDR1 is SGHDT and CDR2 YYEEEE. CDR3 length: 14 amino acids. The CDR3 sequence is CASSREGVNQPQHF. CDR3 nucleotides: TGTGCCAGCAGCCGGGAAGGGGTCAATCAGCCCCAGCATTTT.

This chain links TRBV27 with TRBJ2-1; TRBD1 aligns across 8 bases. The CDR3 is 15 residues long. Germline trimming cut 5 bases from V and 3 bases from J; bases unmatched to any gene: 6. Germline CDR1 is MNHEY and CDR2 is SMNVEV (reference sequence). The CDR3 region is CASSDTDRDYNEQFF. The CDR3 nucleotides are TGTGCCAGCAGTGATACGGACAGGGACTACAATGAGCAGTTCTTC.

V usage is TRBV10-2 and J usage is TRBJ2-3; 7 positions agree with TRBD2. CDR3 length: 13 residues. The junction had 4 bases not matched to a gene; V was cut back by 4 bases and J by 6 bases. Germline CDR1 is WSHSY and CDR2 is SAAADI. In DNA form, the CDR3 reads TGCGCCAGCAGTGTGGTGGGGGGGGATACGCAGTATTTT. Protein product: CASSVVGGDTQYF.

The genes are TRBV29-1 and TRBJ1-1, with a weak D call TRBD1 (6 bases). Germline loops: CDR1 SQVTM, CDR2 ANQGSEA. Trimming stripped 6 bases from V and 4 bases from J, with 15 bases between. There are 13 residues in the CDR3. The CDR3 DNA reads TGCAGCGTCGCAACAGGGATGAGCACTGAAGCTTTCTTT. Translated, it gives CSVATGMSTEAFF.

The V gene is TRBV15, the J gene TRBJ1-5; D is perhaps TRBD1 (6 bases). Germline V gives CDR1 LNHNV, CDR2 YYDKDF (reference sequence). Between the trimmed V and J ends, which lost 5 bases and 5 bases, there was a span of 13 bases. CDR3 size: 14 residues. The CDR3 protein is CATSGRDTDQPQHF. CDR3 DNA sequence: TGTGCCACCAGCGGACGGGACACCGATCAGCCCCAGCATTTT.

The V call is TRBV29-1, the J call TRBJ1-5; tentative D call: TRBD1 (5 bases). The V and J ends lost 4 bases and 5 bases respectively, with 15 bases between them. This CDR3 is built from 14 residues. Germline values: CDR1 SQVTM, CDR2 ANQGSEA. The CDR3 DNA reads as TGCAGCGTTGGGGGCCCGAGCCTCGATCAGCCCCAGCATTTT. Its translation is CSVGGPSLDQPQHF.

The chain combines TRBV28 with TRBJ1-6; a possible D gene is TRBD1 (5 bases). V was trimmed by 11 bases and J by 7 bases, leaving 15 bases between them. This CDR3 has 13 residues. Germline CDR1 reads MDHEN; CDR2 reads SYDVKM. In nucleotides, the CDR3 is TGTGCCGCGGGGGGGGTCCGGAATTCACCCCTCCACTTT. It codes for CAAGGVRNSPLHF.

The chain links TRBV19 to TRBJ1-1; D perhaps matches TRBD1 (6 bases). Germline V CDR1 and CDR2: LNHDA, SQIVND (reference sequence). This CDR3 contains 14 residues. Written as DNA, the CDR3 is TGTGTACATCCCGGGGACCCAGGGGACACTGAAGCTTTCTTT. This sequence encodes CVHPGDPGDTEAFF.

This sequence joins TRBV7-2 and TRBJ1-1, with a tentative D call TRBD1 (5 bases). Germline V gene data show CDR1 as SGHTA and CDR2 as FQGNSA. This CDR3 has 15 amino acids. The V end was cut by 0 bases, the J end by 1 base, with 9 bases between. CDR3 amino acids: CASSLAGGRNTEAFF. CDR3 in DNA: TGTGCCAGCAGCTTAGCGGGGGGGAGGAACACTGAAGCTTTCTTT.